The next 18 T cell receptor beta chains were all read from a single sample in a study of Graves' ophthalmopathy and Graves' hyperthyroidism. Amplified material comprised TCR beta CDR3 regions derived from RNA transcripts. First-round RT-PCR employed HTBI primers, with a second-round multiplex PCR after it. TCRdb analysed the multiplex PCR reads with MiXCR anew, one entry per CDR3 protein. The table shows a few hundred thousand distinct CDR3 sequences, with 20% to 25% occurring only once. The sequencing sample was made of peripheral blood. These receptors came from a woman aged 18-29 years with stable Graves' hyperthyroidism.

The rearrangement joins TRBV27 to TRBJ1-5, with no clear D. This CDR3 has 13 residues. V was shortened by 8 bases and J by 2 bases, with 10 bases between the two germline ends. Looked up from germline, CDR1 is MNHEY and CDR2 is SMNVEV (reference sequence). CDR3 sequence: CASPIGCNQPQHF. The CDR3 DNA is TGTGCCAGCCCTATCGGGTGCAATCAGCCCCAGCATTTT.

J is TRBJ2-5 and V is TRBV12-3 or TRBV12-4; 7 bases match TRBD1. This CDR3 spans 16 amino acids. With 6 bases clipped from V and 4 bases from J, the junction kept 14 bases outside the gene matches. The DNA of the CDR3 is TGTGCCAGCAGCCAACACCCGACAGGGTCCGGAGAGACCCAGTACTTC. Protein sequence: CASSQHPTGSGETQYF.

Remarks on this clonotype: A much larger clone sits a single nucleotide away, making a read error possible. This chain uses TRBV7-9 with TRBJ2-4; 11 bases fit TRBD1. CDR3 length equals 16 residues. Germline assignment: CDR1 SEHNR and CDR2 FQNEAQ (reference sequence). Losses at the gene ends were 5 bases for V and 11 bases for J; bases not matched to a gene: 14. In DNA form, the CDR3 reads TGTGCCAGCAGCCGCCATTCTGGGACAGGGGGTTCGGTTCAGTACTTC. It translates to CASSRHSGTGGSVQYF. The variable domain in full, with the rest retrieved from reference TRBV7-9 and TRBJ2-4, is DTGVSQNPRHKITKRGQNVTFRCDPISEHNRLYWYRQTLGQGPEFLTYFQNEAQLEKSRLLSDRFSAERPKGSFSTLEIQRTEQGDSAMYLCASSRHSGTGGSVQYFGAGTRLSVL.

This clonotype showed up many times. The chain couples TRBV25-1 to TRBJ2-2, with 12 bases that match TRBD1. Losses at the gene ends were 8 bases for V and 2 bases for J; bases not matched to a gene: 6. Germline V gives CDR1 MGHDK, CDR2 SYGVNS. This CDR3 region has 16 residues. CDR3 amino acids: CASRSGTGGNTGELFF. For the CDR3, the DNA is TGTGCCAGCCGGAGCGGGACAGGGGGCAACACCGGGGAGCTGTTTTTT.

CDR3 sequence (DNA): TGTGCCAGCAGCCCTACAAGGACAGAGTCACCCCTCCACTTT. Protein sequence: CASSPTRTESPLHF. The chain links TRBV12-3 or TRBV12-4 to TRBJ1-6, with D tentatively TRBD1 (6 bases). The CDR3 spans 14 residues. Between the trimmed V and J ends, which lost 6 bases and 10 bases, there was a span of 16 bases.

This clonotype was counted ten times or more. V and J are TRBV6-2 or TRBV6-3 and TRBJ2-5; D is unclear. The CDR3 loop spans 16 amino acids. V lost 2 bases to trimming and J lost 1 base, with 14 bases between them. Germline V gene sequence: CDR1 MNHEY, CDR2 SVGEGT. In DNA, the CDR3 is TGTGCCAGCAGTTACGCTCGGGTAGGCTCCCAAGAGACCCAGTACTTC. It yields the protein CASSYARVGSQETQYF.

In DNA, the CDR3 is TGTGCCAGCAGTTTAGTGCCGAACCCGGAAGCTTTCTTT. Amino acids: CASSLVPNPEAFF. The V and J genes are TRBV12-3 or TRBV12-4 and TRBJ1-1; D remains ambiguous. CDR3 length equals 13 residues. With 1 base removed from V and 8 bases from J, the gap between germline ends came to 11 bases.

The sample holds a few counts of this clonotype. This chain uses TRBV2 with TRBJ2-5, with unresolved D. V was trimmed by 6 bases and J by 4 bases, leaving 9 bases between them. From germline, CDR1 is SNHLY and CDR2 FYNNEI. The CDR3 has 12 residues. CDR3: CASRIYGETQYF. DNA of the CDR3: TGTGCCAGCAGGATTTACGGAGAGACCCAGTACTTC.

This clonotype was found many times. This chain uses TRBV30 with TRBJ2-2; 11 bases are a match to TRBD2. There are 15 residues in the CDR3. V dropped 1 base and J dropped 4; count of bases not matched to a gene: 2. Germline-derived CDR1 and CDR2 are GTSNPN and SVGIG (reference sequence). DNA of the CDR3: TGTGCCTGGAGTGGACTAGCGGGAACCACCGGGGAGCTGTTTTTT. This codes for CAWSGLAGTTGELFF. Variable domain in full (rest from reference TRBV30 and TRBJ2-2): SQTIHQWPATLVQPVGSPLSLECTVEGTSNPNLYWYRQAAGRGLQLLFYSVGIGQISSEVPQNLSASRPQDRQFILSSKKLLLSDSGFYLCAWSGLAGTTGELFFGEGSRLTVL.

This clonotype appeared many times. The DNA for the CDR3 is TGTGCCAGCAGCTTCGTGGATTACAGTGAAGCTTTCTTT. It yields the protein CASSFVDYSEAFF. The chain employs TRBV11-2 and TRBJ1-1, with D hard to call. Germline CDR1 is SGHAT and CDR2 is FQNNGV. V was pared by 3 bases and J by 7 bases, with 12 bases between. The CDR3 is 13 amino acids.

This clonotype was counted ten times or more. The chain employs TRBV20-1 and TRBJ2-7; TRBD2 might be the D (5 bases). V was shortened by 3 bases and J by 4 bases, with 13 bases between the two germline ends. Germline loops: CDR1 DFQATT, CDR2 SNEGSKA (reference sequence). CDR3 length equals 13 residues. CDR3: CSARLTPGYEQYF. The CDR3 DNA follows: TGCAGTGCTAGGTTGACCCCGGGGTACGAGCAGTACTTC.

This clonotype showed up just a few times. This rearrangement joins TRBV18 to TRBJ1-3; 9 nucleotides align to TRBD1. With V trimmed by 1 base and J by 7 bases, 8 bases remained unmatched. The CDR3 covers 16 residues. CDR1 KGHSH and CDR2 LQKENI come from the germline V gene. The CDR3 loop is CASSPLLDRGWNTIYF. The CDR3 bases are TGTGCCAGCTCACCACTCCTGGACAGGGGTTGGAACACCATATATTTT. The whole variable domain, remainder taken from reference TRBV18 and TRBJ1-3, is NAGVMQNPRHLVRRRGQEARLRCSPMKGHSHVYWYRQLPEEGLKFMVYLQKENIIDESGMPKERFSAEFPKEGPSILRIQQVVRGDSAAYFCASSPLLDRGWNTIYFGEGSWLTVV.

There are a few counts of this clonotype. The CDR3: CASSYLGQGYGYTF. The CDR3 nucleotides read TGTGCCAGCAGTTACTTAGGACAAGGCTATGGCTACACCTTC. The chain joins TRBV6-5 to TRBJ1-2, with a possible D match to TRBD1 (5 bases). CDR1 and CDR2 from the germline V gene are MNHEY and SVGAGI. V lost 1 base to trimming and J lost 4 bases, with 10 bases between them. CDR3 length: 14 residues.

Worth noting for this clonotype: Just one base apart from a much larger clone, this may be a read error. V is TRBV7-3 and J is TRBJ2-5, with TRBD1 as a possible D gene (5 bases). This CDR3 has 13 amino acids. The germline gives CDR1 SGHTA, CDR2 FQGTGA. This CDR3 reads CASSLTRAEAQYF. The CDR3 region has the DNA TGTGCCAGCAGCTTAACCAGGGCAGAGGCCCAGTACTTC.

The rearrangement uses TRBV6-1 and TRBJ2-7; TRBD1 agrees at 7 bases. V gave up 8 bases and J gave up 5 bases; unmatched junction bases: 9. This CDR3 has 13 residues. CDR1 is MNHNS and CDR2 is SASEGT in the germline V gene. This CDR3 is CASCARTGDEQYV. The CDR3 DNA follows: TGTGCCAGCTGCGCCCGGACAGGCGACGAGCAGTACGTC.

V gene TRBV7-6 combines with J gene TRBJ2-2; 11 positions match TRBD2. This CDR3 has 16 residues. Germline CDR1 SGHVS, CDR2 FNYEAQ. J was trimmed by 1 base and V by 5 bases; bases with no gene match: 3. CDR3 nucleotide sequence: TGTGCCAGCAGCGCTCTAGCGGGAGGGAACACCGGGGAGCTGTTTTTT. Its protein product is CASSALAGGNTGELFF.

There are many counts of this clonotype. The chain has TRBV11-1 and TRBJ2-7; 15 bases are a match to TRBD2. This CDR3 is 18 amino acids long. J gave up 3 bases and V 1 base, and 7 bases lay outside the gene matches. Germline lookup yields CDR1 SGHAT and CDR2 FQDESV (reference sequence). CDR3 loop: CASSLEGLAGGWIYEQYF. CDR3 DNA: TGTGCCAGCAGCTTAGAGGGACTAGCGGGAGGTTGGATCTACGAGCAGTACTTC.

This clonotype was counted many times. A much larger clonotype is one base distant, so this may be a read error. The rearrangement uses TRBV27 and TRBJ1-5, with D possibly being TRBD1 (5 bases). This CDR3 comprises 14 residues. Trimming removed 4 bases from V and 5 bases from J, with 12 bases in between. Germline CDR1 and CDR2: MNHEY and SMNVEV (reference sequence). The CDR3 is CASSWGPPDQPQHF. CDR3 nucleotides: TGTGCCAGCAGTTGGGGACCCCCAGATCAGCCCCAGCATTTT.